This passage covers 2 T cell receptor beta chains from one sample sequenced in a study of blood T cell repertoires in COVID-19. The data were produced by immunoSEQ multiplex PCR, yet TCRdb's version contains in-frame clones alone and is incomplete. The repertoire has under 250,000 clones, around 86% of them found once; the top ten carry roughly 2%. Sequencing was done on a sample of peripheral blood. These receptors came from a man under 40 who had recovered from COVID-19.

This clone was seen just once. The genes are TRBV28 and TRBJ2-5; the match to TRBD2 covers 9 bases. The CDR3 is 16 residues long. From germline, CDR1 is MDHEN and CDR2 SYDVKM. The V segment lost 3 bases and the J segment 5 bases; nucleotides outside the gene matches: 10. The CDR3 is CASSLAGTSFEETQYF. Written as DNA, the CDR3 is TGTGCCAGCAGTTTGGCCGGGACTAGCTTTGAGGAGACCCAGTACTTC.

This chain links TRBV27 with TRBJ2-5; 9 positions match TRBD2. V was clipped by 4 bases and J by 4 bases; unmatched bases: 4. Germline V gene sequence: CDR1 MNHEY, CDR2 SMNVEV (reference sequence). There are 14 residues in the CDR3. Here the CDR3 DNA reads TGTGCCAGCAGTTCGCGGGGGGGCAGAGAGACCCAGTACTTC. It encodes CASSSRGGRETQYF.